The 22 T cell receptor beta chains below come from one sample, sequenced in a study of blood T cell repertoires in COVID-19. Profiled with immunoSEQ multiplex PCR; TCRdb holds only in-frame clones, not every one. The sample contains 150,000 to 200,000 clones, roughly 85% of which appear only once. Sequencing was carried out using peripheral blood. The receptors come from a man aged 55 to 69 with active or convalescent COVID-19.

This clone was recorded once. V and J are TRBV12-3 or TRBV12-4 and TRBJ1-2; 8 positions agree with TRBD1. CDR3 length: 12 amino acids. The V gene end was trimmed by 6 bases and the J gene end by 8 bases; junction bases not matched to a gene: 5. This CDR3 is CASRPRQGGYTF. DNA of the CDR3: TGTGCCAGCAGGCCAAGACAGGGGGGCTACACCTTC.

This clone occurred once. V usage is TRBV5-1 and J usage is TRBJ1-3; D gene unclear. The germline V gene encodes CDR1 SGHRS and CDR2 YFSETQ. V was cut by 0 bases and J by 3 bases, with 7 bases left in between. The CDR3 has 14 residues. In DNA, the CDR3 is TGCGCCAGCAGCTTGGGCCCAGTTGGAAACACCATATATTTT. Translation: CASSLGPVGNTIYF.

This rearrangement joins TRBV9 to TRBJ2-7, with D perhaps matching TRBD2 (6 bases). The germline CDR1 and CDR2 sequences are SGDLS and YYNGEE. Between the trimmed V and J ends, which lost 5 bases and 2 bases, there was a span of 14 bases. The CDR3 is 14 amino acids. CDR3 nucleotides: TGTGCCAGCAGTGGAGGGTTGGGACCCTACGAGCAGTACTTC. Protein sequence: CASSGGLGPYEQYF.

The table lists this clone with a count of one. The chain carries TRBV29-1 and TRBJ2-3; 8 nucleotides match TRBD2. CDR1 is SQVTM and CDR2 is ANQGSEA in the germline V gene. The CDR3 length is 14 residues. Trimming at V came to 6 bases and at J to 5 bases, leaving 10 bases not matched to a gene. CDR3 amino acids: CSVAPGGAGDTQYF. The CDR3 DNA reads as TGCAGCGTGGCCCCCGGGGGGGCCGGAGATACGCAGTATTTT.

Here the CDR3 reads CASREGAFF. In nucleotides, the CDR3 is TGTGCCAGCAGGGAGGGAGCTTTCTTT. J is TRBJ1-1 and V is TRBV7-2; no clear D. Germline CDR1 reads SGHTA; CDR2 reads FQGNSA. The CDR3 extends over 9 amino acids. Trimming took 6 bases from V and 10 from J, leaving 6 bases between them. Based on the CDR3 plus reference TRBV7-2 and TRBJ1-1, the full variable domain is GAGVSQSPSNKVTEKGKDVELRCDPISGHTALYWYRQSLGQGLEFLIYFQGNSAPDKSGLPSDRFSAERTGGSVSTLTIQRTQQEDSAVYLCASREGAFFGQGTRLTVV.

The genes are TRBV2 and TRBJ1-4, with D possibly TRBD1 on 5 matching bases. Germline assignment: CDR1 SNHLY and CDR2 FYNNEI. This CDR3 contains 11 residues. Trimming stripped 2 bases from V and 12 bases from J, with 7 bases between. CDR3 sequence reads: CASSERGQLFF. DNA of the CDR3: TGTGCCAGCAGTGAAAGGGGCCAACTGTTTTTT.

This clone was observed once. The chain carries TRBV4-1 and TRBJ2-5; TRBD2 might be the D (6 bases). The V end lost 3 bases, the J end lost 5 bases, and 10 bases lay between the germline ends. This CDR3 contains 13 residues. Germline CDR1 and CDR2: MGHRA and YSYEKL. CDR3 in DNA: TGCGCCAGCAGCCACGGGAGTGGGGAGACCCAGTACTTC. Its protein is CASSHGSGETQYF.

V is TRBV5-1 and J is TRBJ1-2, with D possibly being TRBD1 (6 bases). V was shortened by 4 bases and J by 1 base, with 11 bases between the two germline ends. The CDR3 spans 14 residues. In germline, CDR1 is SGHRS, CDR2 YFSETQ. CDR3 loop: CASSQQGINYGYTF. The CDR3 region has the DNA TGCGCCAGCAGCCAGCAGGGGATTAACTATGGCTACACCTTC. Looking up the rest from reference TRBV5-1 and TRBJ1-2 gives the full variable domain: KAGVTQTPRYLIKTRGQQVTLSCSPISGHRSVSWYQQTPGQGLQFLFEYFSETQRNKGNFPGRFSGRQFSNSRSEMNVSTLELGDSALYLCASSQQGINYGYTFGSGTRLTVV.

The V gene is TRBV2, the J gene TRBJ1-1, with 7 positions matching TRBD1. Germline CDR1 SNHLY, CDR2 FYNNEI. This CDR3 spans 14 amino acids. The V segment lost 6 bases and the J segment 1 base; nucleotides outside the gene matches: 5. CDR3 DNA sequence: TGTGCCAGCAGCGTGGGGACAGCGAACACTGAAGCTTTCTTT. Its protein is CASSVGTANTEAFF. The variable domain in full, with the rest retrieved from reference TRBV2 and TRBJ1-1, is EPEVTQTPSHQVTQMGQEVILRCVPISNHLYFYWYRQILGQKVEFLVSFYNNEISEKSEIFDDQFSVERPDGSNFTLKIRSTKLEDSAMYFCASSVGTANTEAFFGQGTRLTVV.

The chain combines TRBV3-1 (or the pseudogene TRBV3-2) with TRBJ2-1; maybe TRBD2 (5 bases). Trimming pared 0 bases from V and 12 bases from J, leaving 12 bases between. The CDR3 extends over 13 amino acids. Germline values: CDR1 LGHDT, CDR2 YNNKEL (reference sequence). The CDR3 DNA reads as TGTGCCAGCAGCCAAGATTACCCCCGGGGGCAGTTCTTC. Protein sequence: CASSQDYPRGQFF.

The V gene is TRBV2, the J gene TRBJ2-3, with a weak D call TRBD2 (7 bases). The CDR3 contains 17 residues. The germline V and J ends were trimmed by 2 bases and 1 base, with 16 bases remaining between them. The germline gives CDR1 SNHLY, CDR2 FYNNEI. CDR3 region: CASSETLRGRRTDTQYF. CDR3 DNA sequence: TGTGCCAGCAGTGAAACTTTGCGGGGGCGACGCACAGATACGCAGTATTTT.

The chain has TRBV7-8 and TRBJ2-2; weak D call: TRBD2 (7 bases). The V and J ends lost 3 bases and 4 bases respectively, with 15 bases between them. The germline V gene encodes CDR1 SGHVS and CDR2 FQNEAQ. CDR3 length: 16 amino acids. The CDR3 DNA reads TGTGCCAGCAGCTTCTTTGGGGGGGCCGGCACCGGGGAGCTGTTTTTT. This translates into CASSFFGGAGTGELFF.

This sequence joins TRBV3-1 (or the pseudogene TRBV3-2) and TRBJ2-1, with 7 bases fitting TRBD1. This CDR3 is built from 17 residues. CDR1 and CDR2 from the germline V gene are LGHDT and YNNKEL (reference sequence). V gave up 1 base and J gave up 4 bases; unmatched junction bases: 10. The CDR3 loop is CASSQVYPRGIYNEQFF. In DNA form, the CDR3 reads TGTGCCAGCAGCCAAGTATATCCCAGGGGGATATACAATGAGCAGTTCTTC.

CDR3 amino acids: CASKGQANTGELFF. For the CDR3, the DNA is TGTGCCAGCAAGGGACAGGCTAACACCGGGGAGCTGTTTTTT. The chain recombines TRBV2 with TRBJ2-2, with TRBD1 matching 8 bases. The CDR3 has 14 amino acids. The germline V gene encodes CDR1 SNHLY and CDR2 FYNNEI. V lost 7 bases, J lost 2 bases, and 3 bases stayed unmatched.

This rearrangement joins TRBV6-5 to TRBJ2-3, with 12 positions matching TRBD2. V shed 3 bases and J 2 bases; nucleotides not matched to a gene: 3. This CDR3 comprises 16 residues. The germline CDR1 and CDR2 sequences are MNHEY and SVGAGI. The CDR3 sequence: CASSYLAGGYTDTQYF. In DNA form, the CDR3 reads TGTGCCAGCAGTTATCTAGCGGGGGGGTACACAGATACGCAGTATTTT.

The chain is built from TRBV7-2 and TRBJ1-2; possibly TRBD1 for D (6 bases). Trimming shortened V by 6 bases and J by 5 bases, and 19 bases separated the two germline ends. Per the germline V gene, CDR1 is SGHTA and CDR2 is FQGNSA. The CDR3 is 15 amino acids. CDR3 DNA sequence: TGTGCCAGCAGTCCACCAGGGGCGTTGTCTTATGGCTACACCTTC. Its protein product is CASSPPGALSYGYTF.

V usage is TRBV15 and J usage is TRBJ2-7; D unclear. From germline, CDR1 is LNHNV and CDR2 YYDKDF (reference sequence). CDR3 length: 14 residues. The V end was cut by 4 bases, the J end by 0 bases, with 10 bases between. The CDR3 bases are TGTGCCACCAGCAATGAGTTAAGCTCCTACGAGCAGTACTTC. Protein sequence: CATSNELSSYEQYF.

V and J are TRBV23-1 and TRBJ1-5; 7 nucleotides align to TRBD1. TRBV23-1 is an open reading frame whose function is uncertain. The CDR3 runs to 17 residues. J gave up 3 bases and V 0 bases, and 8 bases lay outside the gene matches. CDR3 amino acids: CASSQSGTGALNQPQHF. CDR3 DNA: TGCGCCAGCAGTCAATCGGGAACAGGGGCTCTCAATCAGCCCCAGCATTTT.

The chain employs TRBV16 and TRBJ2-1, with 7 positions matching TRBD2. The CDR3 contains 15 residues. V shed 2 bases and J 6 bases; nucleotides not matched to a gene: 7. Per germline, CDR1 KGHSY and CDR2 FQNENV. CDR3 nucleotides: TGTGCCAGCAGCCAAGCGCGGGGGAGAGGCAATGAGCAGTTCTTC. Translating gives CASSQARGRGNEQFF. The full variable domain, rest sourced from reference TRBV16 and TRBJ2-1, is GEEVAQTPKHLVRGEGQKAKLYCAPIKGHSYVFWYQQVLKNEFKFLISFQNENVFDETGMPKERFSAKCLPNSPCSLEIQATKLEDSAVYFCASSQARGRGNEQFFGPGTRLTVL.

The chain employs TRBV10-2 and TRBJ2-7, with 7 positions matching TRBD1. The J segment lost 6 bases and the V segment lost 10 bases, leaving 12 bases of the junction unmatched. CDR1 is WSHSY and CDR2 is SAAADI in the germline V gene. This CDR3 contains 13 residues. The CDR3 bases are TGCGCCACTACCGGGACAGCCGAGGCCGAGCAGTACTTC. Its protein is CATTGTAEAEQYF.

The chain combines TRBV19 with TRBJ1-6; 8 bases align to TRBD1. This CDR3 is 13 amino acids long. CDR1 LNHDA and CDR2 SQIVND come from the germline V gene (reference sequence). V lost 5 bases and J lost 14; bases outside the gene matches: 8. In DNA form, the CDR3 reads TGTGCCAGTAGTCTACAGACAGGGGAAACCCTCCACTTT. It encodes CASSLQTGETLHF.

The CDR3 region has the DNA TGCGCCAGCAGCTTGATGGCGGCTCAAGAGACCCAGTACTTC. Translated: CASSLMAAQETQYF. This chain joins TRBV5-1 and TRBJ2-5; no clear D gene. Germline V gene sequence: CDR1 SGHRS, CDR2 YFSETQ. V lost 1 base and J lost 2, with 9 bases in between. This CDR3 comprises 14 residues.